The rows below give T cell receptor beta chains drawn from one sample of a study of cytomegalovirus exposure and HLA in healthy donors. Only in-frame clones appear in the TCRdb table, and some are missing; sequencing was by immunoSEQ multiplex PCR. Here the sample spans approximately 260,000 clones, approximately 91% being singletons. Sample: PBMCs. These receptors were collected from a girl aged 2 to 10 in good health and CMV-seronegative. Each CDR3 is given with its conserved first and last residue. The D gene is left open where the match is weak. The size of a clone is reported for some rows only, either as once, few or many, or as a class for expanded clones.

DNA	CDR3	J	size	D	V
TGCGCCAGCAGTGATGGAGGAAAACTGTTTTTT	CASSDGGKLFF	TRBJ1-4	-	-	TRBV10-1
TGTGCCAGCAGCTCGACTAGCGGGGTAGGGAATGAGCAGTTCTTC	CASSSTSGVGNEQFF	TRBJ2-1	once	TRBD2	TRBV5-4
TGTGCCAGCAGCCAAGGCCCTGGCGGGGGGGCCCTCGAGCAGTACTTC	CASSQGPGGGALEQYF	TRBJ2-7	few	TRBD2	TRBV4-2
TGTGCCTCTAGGGGGGGTAGCGGGGCCTACGAGCAGTACTTC	CASRGGSGAYEQYF	TRBJ2-7	-	TRBD2	TRBV30
TGTGCCAGCAGCCGAGGACTCGGCGTTCCGCGTGACGAGCAGTACTTC	CASSRGLGVPRDEQYF	TRBJ2-7	-	-	TRBV7-9
TGTGCCAGCAGCCCCCTGACTAGCCGAGAGACCCAGTACTTC	CASSPLTSRETQYF	TRBJ2-5	-	TRBD2	TRBV7-8
TGTGCCAGCAGTGAATACGGGGGTAGTATCTACGAGCAGTACTTC	CASSEYGGSIYEQYF	TRBJ2-7	-	-	TRBV2
TGTGCCTGGAGTGAATGGGGAGGGACCGACACCGGGGAGCTGTTTTTT	CAWSEWGGTDTGELFF	TRBJ2-2	-	TRBD2	TRBV30
TGTGCCAGCAGTTTGACAGGGGGCTGGAATGAGCAGTTCTTC	CASSLTGGWNEQFF	TRBJ2-1	-	TRBD1	TRBV28
TGTGCCAGCAGCGTAGAGGGACAGGGCCAAGCTTTCTTT	CASSVEGQGQAFF	TRBJ1-1	-	TRBD1	TRBV9
TGTGCCAGCAGCCAGACTAGCGGGTCAGAGCAGTACTTC	CASSQTSGSEQYF	TRBJ2-7	-	TRBD2	TRBV5-4
TGTGCCAGTAGTGGGATAGCGGGAGTTGGCTACAATGAGCAGTTCTTC	CASSGIAGVGYNEQFF	TRBJ2-1	-	TRBD2	TRBV19
TGTGCCTGGAGTCCGACTTTGCGAGCCTACGAGCAGTACTTC	CAWSPTLRAYEQYF	TRBJ2-7	-	-	TRBV30
TGTGCCAGCAGTGGGTCGCGCGGGGCCAATAATGAAAAACTGTTTTTT	CASSGSRGANNEKLFF	TRBJ1-4	-	-	TRBV9
TGTGCCAGCAGCTTTTTACCCTTGGGACTAGCGGGAGGAAATGAGCAGTTCTTC	CASSFLPLGLAGGNEQFF	TRBJ2-1	-	TRBD2	TRBV7-6
TGTGCCATCAGTAGACAGGGGAGCACAGATACGCAGTATTTT	CAISRQGSTDTQYF	TRBJ2-3	-	TRBD1	TRBV10-3
TGCGCCAGCAGCTCCTATACAGGGACCTACGAGCAGTACTTC	CASSSYTGTYEQYF	TRBJ2-7	-	-	TRBV5-1
TGTGCCAGCAGTTTTGGGACACCCAGATCCTACGAGCAGTACTTC	CASSFGTPRSYEQYF	TRBJ2-7	-	-	TRBV28
TGTGCCAGCAGTGATAGCCGTAAAAACACCTATGGCTACACCTTC	CASSDSRKNTYGYTF	TRBJ1-2	-	-	TRBV2
TGCGCCAGCAGCTTGGTGACTAGCCCCAATGAGCAGTTCTTC	CASSLVTSPNEQFF	TRBJ2-1	-	TRBD2	TRBV5-1
TGTGCCAGCTCACCACGATCGGGGGAAGGTGGCTACACCTTC	CASSPRSGEGGYTF	TRBJ1-2	-	-	TRBV18
TGCGCCAGCAGCTATGGACAGGGAGAAGAGACCCAGTACTTC	CASSYGQGEETQYF	TRBJ2-5	-	TRBD1	TRBV5-1
TGTGCCAGCAGCTTGGGCCCCCTAGCGGGAGCCTACGAGCAGTACTTC	CASSLGPLAGAYEQYF	TRBJ2-7	-	TRBD2	TRBV5-4
TGTGCCAGCAGCCTCCTAGGGGAGAACACTGAAGCTTTCTTT	CASSLLGENTEAFF	TRBJ1-1	-	-	TRBV5-6
TGCGCCAGCAGCTTGGGGGGACTAGCGGGAGAAGAGACCCAGTACTTC	CASSLGGLAGEETQYF	TRBJ2-5	once	TRBD2	TRBV5-1
TGTGCTAGTGGTCGCTGGTCACAGGGCCGAGAGACCCAGTACTTC	CASGRWSQGRETQYF	TRBJ2-5	-	-	TRBV12-5
TGTGCCAGCTCACCACGTGAGGGGGCTGGGGAAAAACTGTTTTTT	CASSPREGAGEKLFF	TRBJ1-4	-	TRBD1	TRBV18
TGTGCCATCAGGGACAGGGAGCCCGGGGAGCTGTTTTTT	CAIRDREPGELFF	TRBJ2-2	-	TRBD1	TRBV10-3
TGTGCCAGCAGCCAAGGCTCTTGGGGACTAACCAACACCGGGGAGCTGTTTTTT	CASSQGSWGLTNTGELFF	TRBJ2-2	-	TRBD2	TRBV4-2
TGTGCCAGCAGTGAATCAACAGGGCTTCCAGGAAACACCATATATTTT	CASSESTGLPGNTIYF	TRBJ1-3	-	-	TRBV6-1
TGTGCCAGCAGCTTAGCATCTAGCTCCTACGAGCAGTACTTC	CASSLASSSYEQYF	TRBJ2-7	-	-	TRBV7-8
TGTGCCAGCAGCTTCCAGGGAAAGAGCAATCAGCCCCAGCATTTT	CASSFQGKSNQPQHF	TRBJ1-5	-	-	TRBV27
TGTGCCAGCTCACCCGTGCTTAACAGGGGAGATACGCAGTATTTT	CASSPVLNRGDTQYF	TRBJ2-3	-	TRBD1	TRBV18
TGTGCTAGTGGTCTCGCGGGAACTGGGGAAGGCTACACCTTC	CASGLAGTGEGYTF	TRBJ1-2	-	-	TRBV12-5
TGTGCCAGCAGCAGGGGGCTGAACACTGAAGCTTTCTTT	CASSRGLNTEAFF	TRBJ1-1	-	TRBD1	TRBV27
TGCGCCAGCAGCCCTCAACTCGGGGGGGCCGGGAACACCGGGGAGCTGTTTTTT	CASSPQLGGAGNTGELFF	TRBJ2-2	-	TRBD2	TRBV5-1
TGTGCCAGCAGCCCGACAGGGGAGACCCAGTACTTC	CASSPTGETQYF	TRBJ2-5	-	TRBD1	TRBV7-2
TGTGCCAGCAGCTTAGTGGGGACTAGCGGATACAATGAGCAGTTCTTC	CASSLVGTSGYNEQFF	TRBJ2-1	-	TRBD2	TRBV7-9